This entry concerns a single TCR beta chain. This entry comes from a study of cytomegalovirus exposure and HLA in healthy donors. V trimming: 1 base; J trimming: 7 bases; junction bases outside the gene matches: 4. This CDR3 region has 15 residues. Germline CDR1 SGHTA, CDR2 FQGTGA. In the PCR, 60 Vbeta and 13 Jbeta primers were used. Only in-frame clones appear in the TCRdb table, and some are missing; sequencing was by immunoSEQ multiplex PCR. This sample yields under 200,000 clones, of which 68% are seen a single time; around 3% belongs to the top ten. The sample consisted of PBMCs. This rearrangement joins TRBV7-3 to TRBJ2-1; TRBD2 agrees at 10 bases. The clonotype comes from a woman aged 40 to 50 in good health and CMV-seropositive. The CDR3 nucleotides read TGTGCCAGCAGCTTAATAAGCGGGAGGGTGAATGAGCAGTTCTTC. Translation: CASSLISGRVNEQFF.